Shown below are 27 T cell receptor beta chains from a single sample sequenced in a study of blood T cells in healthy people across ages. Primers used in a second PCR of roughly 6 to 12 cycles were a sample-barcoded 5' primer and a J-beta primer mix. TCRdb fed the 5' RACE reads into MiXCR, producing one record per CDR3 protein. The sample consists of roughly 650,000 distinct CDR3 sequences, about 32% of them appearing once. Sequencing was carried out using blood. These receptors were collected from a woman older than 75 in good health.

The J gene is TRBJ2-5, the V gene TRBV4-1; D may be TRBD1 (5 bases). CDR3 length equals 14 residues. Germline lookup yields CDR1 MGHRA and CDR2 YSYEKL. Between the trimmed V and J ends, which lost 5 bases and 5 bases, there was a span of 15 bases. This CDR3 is CASSDITRAETQYF. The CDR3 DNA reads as TGCGCCAGCAGCGACATAACCAGGGCGGAGACCCAGTACTTC.

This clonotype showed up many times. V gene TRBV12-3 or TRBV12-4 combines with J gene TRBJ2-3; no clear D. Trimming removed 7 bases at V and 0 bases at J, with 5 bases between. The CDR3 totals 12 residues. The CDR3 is CASTYSTDTQYF. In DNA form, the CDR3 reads TGTGCCAGCACCTATAGCACAGATACGCAGTATTTT.

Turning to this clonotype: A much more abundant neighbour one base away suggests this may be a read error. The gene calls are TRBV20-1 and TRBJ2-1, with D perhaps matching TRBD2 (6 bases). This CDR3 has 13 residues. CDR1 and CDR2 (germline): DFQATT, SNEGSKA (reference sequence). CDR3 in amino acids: CSAFRDSRNEQLF. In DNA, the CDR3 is TGCAGTGCCTTTCGGGACTCTCGCAATGAGCAGCTCTTC.

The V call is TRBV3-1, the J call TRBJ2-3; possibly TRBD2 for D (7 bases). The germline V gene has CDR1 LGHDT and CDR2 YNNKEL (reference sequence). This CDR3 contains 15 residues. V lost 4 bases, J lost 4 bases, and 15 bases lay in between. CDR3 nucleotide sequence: TGTGCCAGCAGCCTAAGGGGGGGTAGCGCAGATACGCAGTATTTT. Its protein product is CASSLRGGSADTQYF.

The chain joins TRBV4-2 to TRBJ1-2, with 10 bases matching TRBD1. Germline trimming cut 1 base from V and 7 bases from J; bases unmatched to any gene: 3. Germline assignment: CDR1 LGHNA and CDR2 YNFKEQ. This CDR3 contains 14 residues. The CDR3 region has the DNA TGTGCCAGCAGCCAAGTCCGGGACAGGGGTGGCTACACCTTC. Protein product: CASSQVRDRGGYTF.

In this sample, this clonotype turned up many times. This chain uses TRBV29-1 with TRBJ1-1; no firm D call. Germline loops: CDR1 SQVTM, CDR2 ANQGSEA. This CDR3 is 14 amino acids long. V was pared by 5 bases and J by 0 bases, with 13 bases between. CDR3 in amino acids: CSVSPRTVNTEAFF. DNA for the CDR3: TGCAGCGTTTCCCCTAGGACGGTGAACACTGAAGCTTTCTTT.

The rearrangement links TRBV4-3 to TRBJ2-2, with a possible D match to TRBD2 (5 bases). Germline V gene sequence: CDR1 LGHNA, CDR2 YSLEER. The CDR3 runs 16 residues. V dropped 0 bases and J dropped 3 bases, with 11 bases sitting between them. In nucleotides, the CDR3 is TGCGCCAGCAGCCAAGATCTCCGGACTTACACCGGGGAGCTGTTTTTT. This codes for CASSQDLRTYTGELFF.

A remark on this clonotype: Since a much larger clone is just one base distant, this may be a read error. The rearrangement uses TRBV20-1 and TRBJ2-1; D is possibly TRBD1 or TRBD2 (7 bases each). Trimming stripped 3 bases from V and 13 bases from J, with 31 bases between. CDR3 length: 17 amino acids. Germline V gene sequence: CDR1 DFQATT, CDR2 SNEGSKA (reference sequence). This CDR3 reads CSASPGRGQLRRETQFF. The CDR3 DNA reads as TGCAGTGCTAGCCCGGGGAGGGGGCAGTTACGAAGGGAGACCCAGTTCTTC.

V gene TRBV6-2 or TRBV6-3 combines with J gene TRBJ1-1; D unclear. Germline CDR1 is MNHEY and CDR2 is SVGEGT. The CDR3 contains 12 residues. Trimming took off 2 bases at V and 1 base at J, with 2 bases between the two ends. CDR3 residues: CASSYQNTEAFF. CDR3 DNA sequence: TGTGCCAGCAGTTACCAGAACACTGAAGCTTTCTTT.

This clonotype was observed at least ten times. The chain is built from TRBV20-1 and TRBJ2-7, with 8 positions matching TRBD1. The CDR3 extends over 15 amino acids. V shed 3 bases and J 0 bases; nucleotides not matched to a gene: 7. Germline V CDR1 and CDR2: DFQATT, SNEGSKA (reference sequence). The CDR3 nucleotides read TGCAGTGCTAGCACCGGGACAGGAGACTCCTACGAGCAGTACTTC. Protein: CSASTGTGDSYEQYF.

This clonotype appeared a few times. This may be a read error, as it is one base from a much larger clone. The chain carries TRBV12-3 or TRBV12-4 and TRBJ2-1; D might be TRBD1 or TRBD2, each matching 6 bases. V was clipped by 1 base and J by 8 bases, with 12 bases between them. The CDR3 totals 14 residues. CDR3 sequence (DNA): TGTGCCAGCAGTTTAGAGGGGGGACGAGATGAGCAGTTCTTC. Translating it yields CASSLEGGRDEQFF.

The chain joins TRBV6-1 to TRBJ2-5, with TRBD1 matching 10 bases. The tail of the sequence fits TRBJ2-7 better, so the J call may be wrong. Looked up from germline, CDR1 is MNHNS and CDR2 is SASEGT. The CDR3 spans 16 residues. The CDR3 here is CASRGGSGTGAYEQYF. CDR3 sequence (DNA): TGTGCCAGCAGGGGCGGTTCCGGGACAGGGGCCTACGAGCAGTACTTC.

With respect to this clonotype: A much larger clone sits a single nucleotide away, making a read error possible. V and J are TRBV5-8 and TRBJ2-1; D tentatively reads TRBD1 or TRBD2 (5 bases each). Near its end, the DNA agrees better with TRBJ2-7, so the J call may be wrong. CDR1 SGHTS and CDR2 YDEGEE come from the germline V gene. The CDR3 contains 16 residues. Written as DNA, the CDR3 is TGTGCCAGCAGCTTGGGACTTCGGGGCTCCTACAATGAGCAGTACTTC. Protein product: CASSLGLRGSYNEQYF.

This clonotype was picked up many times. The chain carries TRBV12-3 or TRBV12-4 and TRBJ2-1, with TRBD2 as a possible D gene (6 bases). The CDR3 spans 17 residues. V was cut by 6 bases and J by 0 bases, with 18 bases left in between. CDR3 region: CASRKWGDVSSYNEQFF. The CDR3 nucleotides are TGTGCCAGCAGGAAGTGGGGGGACGTGAGCTCCTACAATGAGCAGTTCTTC.

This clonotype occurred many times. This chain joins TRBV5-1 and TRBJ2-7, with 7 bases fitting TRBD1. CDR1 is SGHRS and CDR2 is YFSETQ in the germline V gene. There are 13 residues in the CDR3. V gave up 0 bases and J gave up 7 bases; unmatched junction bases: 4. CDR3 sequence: CASSLAMTGEQYF. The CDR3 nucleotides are TGCGCCAGCAGCTTGGCCATGACAGGGGAGCAGTACTTC.

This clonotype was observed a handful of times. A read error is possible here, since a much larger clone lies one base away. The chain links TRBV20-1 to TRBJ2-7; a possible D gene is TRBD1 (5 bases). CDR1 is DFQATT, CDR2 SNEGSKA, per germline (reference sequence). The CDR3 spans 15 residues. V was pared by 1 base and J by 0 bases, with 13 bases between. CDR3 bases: TGCAGTGCTAGAGGGCAGGGATCACTCTCCTACGAGCAGTACTTC. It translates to CSARGQGSLSYEQYF.

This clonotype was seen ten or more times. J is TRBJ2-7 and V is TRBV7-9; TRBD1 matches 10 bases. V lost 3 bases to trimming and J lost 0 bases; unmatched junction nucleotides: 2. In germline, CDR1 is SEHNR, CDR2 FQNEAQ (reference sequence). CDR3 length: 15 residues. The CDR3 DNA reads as TGTGCCAGCAGCTTGACAGGGGGCGCCTCCTACGAGCAGTACTTC. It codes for CASSLTGGASYEQYF.

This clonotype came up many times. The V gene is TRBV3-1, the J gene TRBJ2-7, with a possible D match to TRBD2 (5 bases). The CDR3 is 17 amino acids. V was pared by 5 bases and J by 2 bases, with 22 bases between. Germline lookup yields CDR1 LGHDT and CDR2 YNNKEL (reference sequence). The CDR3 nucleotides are TGTGCCAGCAGCTATACCCCACGGGGAGAAAGAACCTACGAGCAGTACTTC. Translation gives CASSYTPRGERTYEQYF.

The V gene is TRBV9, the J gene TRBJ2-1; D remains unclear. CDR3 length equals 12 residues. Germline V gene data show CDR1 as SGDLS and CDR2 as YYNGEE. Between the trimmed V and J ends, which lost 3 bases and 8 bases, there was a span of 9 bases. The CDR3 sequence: CASSGPRDEQFF. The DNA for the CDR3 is TGTGCCAGCAGCGGACCTAGGGATGAGCAGTTCTTC.

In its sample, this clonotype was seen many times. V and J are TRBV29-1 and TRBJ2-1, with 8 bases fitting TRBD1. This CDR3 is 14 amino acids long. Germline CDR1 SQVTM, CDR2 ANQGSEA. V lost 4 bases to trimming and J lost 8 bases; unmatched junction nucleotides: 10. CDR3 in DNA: TGCAGCGTTGGAGACAGGGGCCCGGTCTATGAGCAGTTCTTC. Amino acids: CSVGDRGPVYEQFF.

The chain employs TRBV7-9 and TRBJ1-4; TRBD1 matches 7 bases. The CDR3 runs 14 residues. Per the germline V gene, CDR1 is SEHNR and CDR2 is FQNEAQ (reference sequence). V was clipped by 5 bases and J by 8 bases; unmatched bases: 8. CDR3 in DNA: TGTGCCAGCAGCCGGGACAGAATCGCGGAAAAACTGTTTTTT. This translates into CASSRDRIAEKLFF.

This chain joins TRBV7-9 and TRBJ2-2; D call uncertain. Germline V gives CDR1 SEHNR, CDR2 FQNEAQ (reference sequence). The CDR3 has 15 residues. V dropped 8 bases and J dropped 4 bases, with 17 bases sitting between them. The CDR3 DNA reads TGTGCCAGCGGCTCGTCGGGCAGACCCACCGGGGAGCTGTTTTTT. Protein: CASGSSGRPTGELFF.

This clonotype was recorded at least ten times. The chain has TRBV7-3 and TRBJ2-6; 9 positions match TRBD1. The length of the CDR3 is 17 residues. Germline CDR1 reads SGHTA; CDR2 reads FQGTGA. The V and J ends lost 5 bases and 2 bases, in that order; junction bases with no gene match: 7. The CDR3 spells CASSVPGQGPGANVLTF. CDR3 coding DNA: TGTGCCAGCAGCGTACCGGGACAGGGTCCTGGGGCCAACGTCCTGACTTTC.

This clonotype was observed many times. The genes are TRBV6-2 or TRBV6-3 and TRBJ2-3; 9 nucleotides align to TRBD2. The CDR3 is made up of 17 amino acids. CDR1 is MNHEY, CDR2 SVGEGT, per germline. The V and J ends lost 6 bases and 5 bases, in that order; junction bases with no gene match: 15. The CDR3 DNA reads TGTGCCAGCAGCCCCTTGGCGGCGGGGGGGCCGGGAGATACGCAGTATTTT. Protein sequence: CASSPLAAGGPGDTQYF.

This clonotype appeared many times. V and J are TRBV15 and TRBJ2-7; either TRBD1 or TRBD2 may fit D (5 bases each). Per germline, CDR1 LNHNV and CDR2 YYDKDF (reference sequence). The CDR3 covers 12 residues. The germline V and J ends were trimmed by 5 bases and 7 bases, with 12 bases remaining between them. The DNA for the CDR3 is TGTGCCACCAGCCGGGACGGGTGGGAGCAGTACTTC. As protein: CATSRDGWEQYF.

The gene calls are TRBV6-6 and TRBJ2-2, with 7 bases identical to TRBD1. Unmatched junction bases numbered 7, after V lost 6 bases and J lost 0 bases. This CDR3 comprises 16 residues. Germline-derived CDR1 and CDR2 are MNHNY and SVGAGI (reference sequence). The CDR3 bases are TGTGCCAGCAGCTACCGGACAGGACCGAACACCGGGGAGCTGTTTTTT. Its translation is CASSYRTGPNTGELFF.

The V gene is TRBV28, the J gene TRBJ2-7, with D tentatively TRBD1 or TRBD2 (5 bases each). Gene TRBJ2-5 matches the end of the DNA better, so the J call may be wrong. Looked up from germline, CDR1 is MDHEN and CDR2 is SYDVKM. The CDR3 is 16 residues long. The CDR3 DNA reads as TGTGCCAGCAGTTTTTGGCGAGGTGGGGGAGACGAGACCCAGTACTTC. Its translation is CASSFWRGGGDETQYF.